The source of this TCR beta chain is a study of tumor and adjacent non-tumor tissue in lung cancer. CDR1 and CDR2 from the germline V gene are SGHNT and YYREEE (reference sequence). The CDR3 is made up of 15 amino acids. RNA was extracted from bulk tissue without any cell sorting. Points on this clonotype: At one of its ends the junction is not consistent with the germline gene, which may arise from a read error.

A modified ARM-PCR protocol with three rounds of nested PCR amplified TCRbeta. TCRdb processed the multiplex PCR reads anew with MiXCR; each CDR3 protein has one entry. The sample consists of 100,000 to 150,000 distinct CDR3 sequences, 66% of them appearing once. The receptor comes from a man aged 30 to 45 with non-small cell lung cancer. The chain joins TRBV5-4 to TRBJ2-1, with D perhaps matching TRBD1 or TRBD2 (5 bases each). Sequenced material: lung tumor tissue. Written as DNA, the CDR3 is TGTACCAGCAGCTTGTCAAGAGGGGAGTACAATGAGCAGTTCTTC. This sequence encodes CTSSLSRGEYNEQFF.